This TCR beta chain was found in a study of CD8+CD57+ T cells in acquired aplastic anemia. The ends were cut back, 4 bases at V and 10 bases at J, with 17 bases in the middle. Germline CDR1 SGHDN, CDR2 FVKESK. This CDR3 spans 15 amino acids. CDR3 and TCR beta VDJ profiling relied on a genomic DNA template. TCRdb passed the reads through MiXCR, listing each CDR3 protein once. The sample has a few hundred thousand distinct CDR3 sequences; roughly half are singletons. The source material was sorted CD4+, CD8+, or CD8+CD57+ T cells (not recorded which) from PBMCs. V gene TRBV14 combines with J gene TRBJ1-6, with no clear D. The origin of this receptor is a human donor with severe aplastic anemia or a healthy control (not recorded which). CDR3 nucleotide sequence: TGTGCCAGCAGCCTAACCGGAGAAGGTTGGTCACCCCTCCACTTT. Protein sequence: CASSLTGEGWSPLHF. Full variable domain (remainder filled in from reference TRBV14 and TRBJ1-6): EAGVTQFPSHSVIEKGQTVTLRCDPISGHDNLYWYRRVMGKEIKFLLHFVKESKQDESGMPNNRFLAERTGGTYSTLKVQPAELEDSGVYFCASSLTGEGWSPLHFGNGTRLTVT.